The present T cell receptor beta chain was sequenced within a study of blood T cell repertoires in COVID-19. Across the study: COVID-19 samples from acute and convalescent phases originated in the United States, Italy and Spain. Sample material is recorded as cDNA or gDNA derived from T cells, B-cell-depleted T cells, or PBMCs.

Unmatched junction bases numbered 8, after V lost 7 bases and J lost 2 bases. CDR3 length: 14 residues. The germline gives CDR1 SQVTM, CDR2 ANQGSEA. How the authors handled the data: Amplification with reference gene primers provided the estimates of nucleated cell counts. Some clones are missing from TCRdb's copy, which holds only in-frame ones; the method was immunoSEQ multiplex PCR. For V, J and clone size, that table is used; D and trimming come from the DNA. Of 200,000 to 250,000 clones in the sample, around 83% were seen once. The sequence came from a man aged 35 to 55 with acute or convalescent COVID-19. Sample: peripheral blood. The chain joins TRBV29-1 to TRBJ2-1, with TRBD1 matching 7 bases. CDR3 bases: TGCAGCGCCAGCCGGGACAGCGCCTACAATGAGCAGTTCTTC. Translation: CSASRDSAYNEQFF.